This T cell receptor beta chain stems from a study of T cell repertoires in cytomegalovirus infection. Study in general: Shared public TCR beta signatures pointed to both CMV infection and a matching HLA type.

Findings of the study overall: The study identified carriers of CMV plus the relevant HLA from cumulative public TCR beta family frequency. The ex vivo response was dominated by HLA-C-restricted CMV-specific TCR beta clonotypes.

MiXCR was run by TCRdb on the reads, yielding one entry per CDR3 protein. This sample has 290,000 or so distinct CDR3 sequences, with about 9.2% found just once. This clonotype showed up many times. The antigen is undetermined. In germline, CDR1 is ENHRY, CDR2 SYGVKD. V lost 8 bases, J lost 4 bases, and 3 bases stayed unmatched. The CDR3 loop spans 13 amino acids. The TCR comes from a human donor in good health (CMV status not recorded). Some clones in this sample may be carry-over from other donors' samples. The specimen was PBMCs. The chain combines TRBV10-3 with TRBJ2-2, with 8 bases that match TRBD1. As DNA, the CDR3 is TGTGCCATCGACAGGGGTAGCACCGGGGAGCTGTTTTTT. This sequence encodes CAIDRGSTGELFF.